Listed here is a single TCR beta chain. Its antigen is still unknown. The data are from a study of cytomegalovirus exposure and HLA in healthy donors. Study-wide results and caveats: No immune exposure information besides CMV serostatus was available. Fewer N-insertions than the roughly 670-donor mean were reportedly shown by an Asian-associated ancestry cluster in a later analysis. In a later analysis, TCR association rates varied by HLA locus: DRB1 most, HLA-C fewest. Being productive about 87% or about 30% of the time was typical of most TCR beta V segments in an earlier analysis.

13 Jbeta primers and 60 Vbeta primers were used for the PCR. Profiling relied on immunoSEQ multiplex PCR, and the TCRdb table lists in-frame clones only, not all of them. This table has 190,000 or so clones, roughly four fifths appearing once. The junction had 13 bases not matched to a gene; V was cut back by 6 bases and J by 10 bases. The CDR3 has 16 amino acids. CDR1 is LNHDA, CDR2 SQIVND, per germline (reference sequence). The TCR was taken from a man aged 50-60 years in good health and CMV-seronegative. The sample consisted of PBMCs. This chain uses TRBV19 with TRBJ2-1, with 12 bases matching TRBD2. CDR3 loop: CASRAWTSGTYQEQFF. The CDR3 DNA is TGTGCCAGTAGAGCCTGGACTAGCGGGACATACCAGGAGCAGTTCTTC.